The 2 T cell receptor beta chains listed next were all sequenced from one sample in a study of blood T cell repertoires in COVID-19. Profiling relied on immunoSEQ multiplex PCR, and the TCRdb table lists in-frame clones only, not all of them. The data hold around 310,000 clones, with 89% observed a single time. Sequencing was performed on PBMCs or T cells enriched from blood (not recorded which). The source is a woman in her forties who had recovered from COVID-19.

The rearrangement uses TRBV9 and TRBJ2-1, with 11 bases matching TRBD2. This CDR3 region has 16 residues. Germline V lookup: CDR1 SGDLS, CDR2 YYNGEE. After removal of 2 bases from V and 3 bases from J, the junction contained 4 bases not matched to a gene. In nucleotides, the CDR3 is TGTGCCAGCAGCGTCCTAGCGGGAGGCCACTACAATGAGCAGTTCTTC. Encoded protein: CASSVLAGGHYNEQFF.

CDR3 DNA: TGTGCCAGCAGTCAGGGACTAGCGGACAATGAGCAGTTCTTC. Translation gives CASSQGLADNEQFF. V gene TRBV11-2 combines with J gene TRBJ2-1; 11 bases are shared with TRBD2. The trim removed 6 bases at V and 5 bases at J, leaving 3 bases unmatched. Germline-derived CDR1 and CDR2 are SGHAT and FQNNGV. The CDR3 consists of 14 residues.